This entry describes one TCR beta chain. Its matching antigen is unknown. The source of the sample is a study of OX40 agonist ivuxolimab in advanced cancers. For the study at large: Therapy given before enrollment (anti-PD-1, anti-PD-L1 or anti-CTLA-4) was allowed, and 40% to 50% had some. Partial responses occurred in Three dose-escalation patients, one with hepatocellular carcinoma and two with cutaneous melanoma.

The repertoire was sequenced with immunoSEQ multiplex PCR; TCRdb's copy has only in-frame clones and lacks some. This sample has about 50,000 clones, with around four fifths found just once. Germline values: CDR1 SGHRS, CDR2 YFSETQ. This CDR3 is 15 amino acids long. Trimming stripped 7 bases from V and 3 bases from J, with 19 bases between. Regarding the study as a whole: No antigen was identified for the clonally expanded peripheral T cells.

The rearrangement links TRBV5-1 to TRBJ1-1, with D unclear. Sequencing was performed on CD4+ or CD8+ T cells sorted from blood, taken in a trial of the OX40 agonist ivuxolimab. This clonotype was sampled from an adult with an advanced solid tumor such as melanoma, head and neck, liver or kidney cancer. For the CDR3, the DNA is TGCGCCAGCTCTGGGATGGGGTCGAGCTACACTGAAGCTTTCTTT. The encoded protein is CASSGMGSSYTEAFF. The variable domain in full, with the rest retrieved from reference TRBV5-1 and TRBJ1-1, is KAGVTQTPRYLIKTRGQQVTLSCSPISGHRSVSWYQQTPGQGLQFLFEYFSETQRNKGNFPGRFSGRQFSNSRSEMNVSTLELGDSALYLCASSGMGSSYTEAFFGQGTRLTVV.